These 32 T cell receptor beta chains share one sample of origin, sequenced in a study of CXCR3-negative and CXCR3-positive naive CD8 T cells (dated by TCRdb to between 2017 and 2020). Instrument on record: NextSeq 550. The Human TCR Profiling Kit (MiLaboratory) was used to make UMI-labeled 5' RACE TRB cDNA libraries. TCRdb reprocessed the reads, so every CDR3 protein sequence counts as one entry and DNA is not shown. The sample's records list about 56,000 distinct CDR3 sequences. Jointly, the top ten make up 20% to 25% of the sample. Sequenced material: memory CD8+ T cells from blood. Per the publication, the cell subset or site label means: conventional CD8+ memory T cells (TMEM), sorted as controls. Receptors originate from a human donor in good health. Some clones in this sample may be carry-over from other donors' samples.

V gene TRBV7-9 combines with J gene TRBJ2-1; no DNA is available, so the TRBD2 call from TCRdb remains unchecked. The germline V gene encodes CDR1 SEHNR and CDR2 FQNEAQ (reference sequence). The CDR3 spans 14 residues. The CDR3 loop is CASSGGGSLNEQFF.

J is TRBJ2-2 and V is TRBV20-1. The CDR3 runs to 15 residues. Germline assignment: CDR1 DFQATT and CDR2 SNEGSKA (reference sequence). Here the CDR3 reads CSARDGGTDTGELFF.

This chain connects TRBV6-4 to TRBJ2-2. CDR1 is MRHNA, CDR2 SNTAGT, per germline. This CDR3 region has 13 residues. The CDR3 loop reads CASSNRNTGELFF.

The gene calls are TRBV29-1 and TRBJ2-7; TCRdb indicates TRBD2, and absent DNA this call remains unverified. Germline V gene data show CDR1 as SQVTM and CDR2 as ANQGSEA. The CDR3 length is 13 residues. This CDR3 is CSVEGLEGDEQYF.

This CDR3 reads CASSYRGGKMGQETQYF. The chain combines TRBV7-2 with TRBJ2-5; checking the TCRdb D call of TRBD2 is not possible without DNA. CDR1 and CDR2 from the germline V gene are SGHTA and FQGNSA. The CDR3 loop spans 17 amino acids.

This chain connects TRBV29-1 to TRBJ2-3. Germline lookup yields CDR1 SQVTM and CDR2 ANQGSEA. The CDR3 extends over 12 amino acids. The CDR3 sequence is CSVGTSQDTQYF.

This rearrangement joins TRBV7-3 to TRBJ2-7. Germline V CDR1 and CDR2: SGHTA, FQGTGA. There are 15 residues in the CDR3. CDR3 in amino acids: CASSWETGGPYEQYF.

The chain combines TRBV29-1 with TRBJ2-1. The CDR3 sequence is 13 residues long. Germline assignment: CDR1 SQVTM and CDR2 ANQGSEA. The CDR3 region is CSVEESSYNEQFF.

The V call is TRBV12-3 or TRBV12-4, the J call TRBJ2-2; no DNA is available, so the TRBD2 call from TCRdb remains unchecked. The CDR3 covers 16 residues. The CDR3 sequence: CASSFPTSVGTGELFF.

The rearrangement links TRBV29-1 to TRBJ2-2; TCRdb outputs TRBD1, but without DNA this stays unchecked. Germline-derived CDR1 and CDR2 are SQVTM and ANQGSEA. This CDR3 region has 13 residues. CDR3 amino acids: CSVLQGYTGELFF.

The chain employs TRBV7-8 and TRBJ2-5; TCRdb designates TRBD1, a call that cannot be tested without DNA. CDR3 length: 15 residues. CDR1 SGHVS and CDR2 FQNEAQ come from the germline V gene. The CDR3: CASSHPSAIQETQYF.

The CDR3: CASSLEWTQYF. The gene calls are TRBV7-2 and TRBJ2-5. CDR3 size: 11 residues. From germline, CDR1 is SGHTA and CDR2 FQGNSA.

The CDR3 sequence: CASKLDGLNTEAFF. V is TRBV27 and J is TRBJ1-1. The CDR3 covers 14 residues. Per germline, CDR1 MNHEY and CDR2 SMNVEV (reference sequence).

V and J are TRBV28 and TRBJ2-1; TCRdb picks TRBD1, but there is no DNA to check that call. The CDR3 consists of 13 residues. In germline, CDR1 is MDHEN, CDR2 SYDVKM. This chain's CDR3 is CASSPENYNEQFF. Combining the CDR3 with reference TRBV28 and TRBJ2-1 gives the whole variable domain DVKVTQSSRYLVKRTGEKVFLECVQDMDHENMFWYRQDPGLGLRLIYFSYDVKMKEKGDIPEGYSVSREKKERFSLILESASTNQTSMYLCASSPENYNEQFFGPGTRLTVL.

V gene TRBV28 combines with J gene TRBJ2-2; TCRdb indicates TRBD2, and absent DNA this call remains unverified. The CDR3 has 16 amino acids. CDR1 is MDHEN, CDR2 SYDVKM, per germline. CDR3 in amino acids: CASSLRGTRNDGELFF.

V and J are TRBV3-1 and TRBJ2-2. Germline V CDR1 and CDR2: LGHDT, YNNKEL (reference sequence). This CDR3 has 14 amino acids. CDR3 loop: CASSQVTNTGELFF. The variable domain in full, completed from reference TRBV3-1 and TRBJ2-2, reads DTAVSQTPKYLVTQMGNDKSIKCEQNLGHDTMYWYKQDSKKFLKIMFSYNNKELIINETVPNRFSPKSPDKAHLNLHINSLELGDSAVYFCASSQVTNTGELFFGEGSRLTVL.

The V and J genes are TRBV7-3 and TRBJ1-1; checking the TCRdb D call of TRBD1 is not possible without DNA. Germline CDR1 is SGHTA and CDR2 is FQGTGA. This CDR3 spans 13 amino acids. The CDR3 loop is CASSLMGQDEAFF.

V and J are TRBV20-1 and TRBJ2-1; TCRdb's D call, TRBD2, is unchecked because there is no DNA. The CDR3 runs 14 residues. Looked up from germline, CDR1 is DFQATT and CDR2 is SNEGSKA (reference sequence). The chain's CDR3 is CSASSGRDYNEQFF.

The CDR3 region is CASSLTGLSGTEAFF. The chain recombines TRBV7-9 with TRBJ1-1. CDR1 is SEHNR and CDR2 is FQNEAQ in the germline V gene (reference sequence). The CDR3 extends over 15 amino acids.

The CDR3 sequence: CASSQGTQGSEQYF. V usage is TRBV4-3 and J usage is TRBJ2-7; TCRdb picks TRBD1, but there is no DNA to check that call. Germline loops: CDR1 LGHNA, CDR2 YSLEER. This CDR3 is built from 14 residues.

J is TRBJ2-1 and V is TRBV9; with no DNA, the TCRdb D assignment of TRBD1 cannot be verified. In germline, CDR1 is SGDLS, CDR2 YYNGEE. CDR3 size: 15 residues. CDR3 sequence: CASSGPGTAPYEQFF.

The chain recombines TRBV29-1 with TRBJ2-7; the TRBD1 assignment by TCRdb is unverifiable without DNA. Germline CDR1 SQVTM, CDR2 ANQGSEA. The CDR3 has 13 residues. CDR3: CSVRLGHTYEQYF.

The V gene is TRBV7-2, the J gene TRBJ2-7. Germline values: CDR1 SGHTA, CDR2 FQGNSA. This CDR3 spans 11 amino acids. CDR3: CASSNVGSQYF.

V gene TRBV23-1 combines with J gene TRBJ2-1; TCRdb designates TRBD2, a call that cannot be tested without DNA. TRBV23-1 is flagged as an ORF with uncertain function. The CDR3 has 11 residues. The CDR3 region is CASSPRREQFF.

The chain links TRBV20-1 to TRBJ2-7. There are 11 residues in the CDR3. CDR1 DFQATT and CDR2 SNEGSKA come from the germline V gene (reference sequence). CDR3: CSARETYEQYF.

The genes are TRBV25-1 and TRBJ2-1; as DNA is missing, the TRBD2 call by TCRdb cannot be tested. Germline loops: CDR1 MGHDK, CDR2 SYGVNS. This CDR3 contains 19 residues. The chain's CDR3 is CASSPGTSGGAGYDNEQFF.

The chain joins TRBV7-6 to TRBJ2-2. CDR3 length equals 16 residues. CDR1 SGHVS and CDR2 FNYEAQ come from the germline V gene. The CDR3 sequence: CASSLALQEYTGELFF.

This chain links TRBV7-9 with TRBJ2-6; with no DNA, the TCRdb D assignment of TRBD1 cannot be verified. This CDR3 region has 20 residues. Germline CDR1 and CDR2: SEHNR and FQNEAQ (reference sequence). CDR3: CASSFSVRQGASSGANVLTF.

The chain combines TRBV19 with TRBJ2-1. Per the germline V gene, CDR1 is LNHDA and CDR2 is SQIVND (reference sequence). This CDR3 contains 13 residues. CDR3 protein: CASTWAKGYEQFF. Full variable domain (remainder filled in from reference TRBV19 and TRBJ2-1): DGGITQSPKYLFRKEGQNVTLSCEQNLNHDAMYWYRQDPGQGLRLIYYSQIVNDFQKGDIAEGYSVSREKKESFPLTVTSAQKNPTAFYLCASTWAKGYEQFFGPGTRLTVL.

The V gene is TRBV11-2, the J gene TRBJ2-2; as DNA is missing, the TRBD2 call by TCRdb cannot be tested. In germline, CDR1 is SGHAT, CDR2 FQNNGV. The CDR3 runs to 16 residues. The CDR3 reads CASSLVRLAVTGELFF. Filled out from reference TRBV11-2 and TRBJ2-2, the complete variable domain reads EAGVAQSPRYKIIEKRQSVAFWCNPISGHATLYWYQQILGQGPKLLIQFQNNGVVDDSQLPKDRFSAERLKGVDSTLKIQPAKLEDSAVYLCASSLVRLAVTGELFFGEGSRLTVL.

The chain links TRBV28 to TRBJ2-7; with no DNA, the TCRdb D assignment of TRBD1 cannot be verified. The CDR3 is 20 residues long. Per germline, CDR1 MDHEN and CDR2 SYDVKM. CDR3 residues: CASSFARHGTGGPYLYEQYF.

The chain links TRBV10-3 to TRBJ2-7; TCRdb picks TRBD1, but there is no DNA to check that call. Germline V gene data show CDR1 as ENHRY and CDR2 as SYGVKD. The CDR3 consists of 15 residues. CDR3 in amino acids: CAIRISWTLSYEQYF.